Listed below are T cell receptor beta chains from one sample, sequenced in a study of CXCR3-negative and CXCR3-positive naive CD8 T cells. TCRdb re-called the 5' RACE reads, yielding one record per CDR3 amino acid sequence without DNA. The sample includes some 150,000 distinct CDR3 sequences. Specimen: naive CXCR3+ CD8+ T cells from blood. The receptors come from a human donor in good health. Some clones in this sample may be carry-over from other donors' samples. Both conserved end residues are part of each CDR3.

V gene: TRBV4-1; J gene: TRBJ2-2; CDR3 length: 16; CDR3 protein: CASSQFKGAYGGELFF
V gene: TRBV6-5; J gene: TRBJ1-2; CDR3 length: 14; CDR3 protein: CASSMTGLDYGYTF
V gene: TRBV24-1; J gene: TRBJ2-3; CDR3 length: 16; CDR3 protein: CATSDPNLAGRHTQYF
V gene: TRBV7-9; J gene: TRBJ2-7; CDR3 length: 13; CDR3 protein: CASSLGQLYEQYF
V gene: TRBV12-3/TRBV12-4; J gene: TRBJ1-4; CDR3 length: 13; CDR3 protein: CASSRDWNEKLFF
V gene: TRBV7-9; J gene: TRBJ2-7; CDR3 length: 13; CDR3 protein: CASSLVGGSEQYF
V gene: TRBV12-3/TRBV12-4; J gene: TRBJ2-7; CDR3 length: 15; CDR3 protein: CASSPDSDFPYEQYF
V gene: TRBV7-9; J gene: TRBJ1-5; CDR3 length: 15; CDR3 protein: CASSLEGFSNQPQHF
V gene: TRBV4-1; J gene: TRBJ2-7; CDR3 length: 18; CDR3 protein: CASSQEISGYGRSYEQYF
V gene: TRBV29-1; J gene: TRBJ2-7; CDR3 length: 13; CDR3 protein: CSVVETVTYEQYF
V gene: TRBV29-1; J gene: TRBJ2-4; CDR3 length: 16; CDR3 protein: CSASAGIGLAKNIQYF